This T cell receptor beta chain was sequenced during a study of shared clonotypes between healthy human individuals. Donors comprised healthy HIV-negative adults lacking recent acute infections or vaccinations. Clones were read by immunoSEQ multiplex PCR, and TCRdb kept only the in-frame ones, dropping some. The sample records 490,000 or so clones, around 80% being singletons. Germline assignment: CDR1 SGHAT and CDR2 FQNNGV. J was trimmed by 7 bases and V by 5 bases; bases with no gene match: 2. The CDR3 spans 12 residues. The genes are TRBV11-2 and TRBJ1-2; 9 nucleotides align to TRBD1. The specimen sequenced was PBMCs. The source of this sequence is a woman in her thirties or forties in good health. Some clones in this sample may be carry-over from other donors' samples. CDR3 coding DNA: TGTGCCAGCAGCGGACAGGGGTCTGGCTACACCTTC. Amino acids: CASSGQGSGYTF.